The 24 T cell receptor beta chains given below trace back to one sample, sequenced in a study of shared clonotypes between healthy human individuals. CD45RO negativity and positive selection for CCR7 defined naive CD8 cells, a population that excluded terminally differentiated effector memory CD45RA+ cells. The table came from immunoSEQ multiplex PCR; TCRdb's copy has only in-frame clones and leaves some out. The sample records under 2,000,000 clones, less than 95% being singletons. Sequenced material: naive CD8+ T cells sorted from blood. These receptors were obtained from a man aged 18 to 35 in good health.

The V call is TRBV7-3, the J call TRBJ2-2; D unresolved. The CDR3 has 17 residues. The germline V gene encodes CDR1 SGHTA and CDR2 FQGTGA. V was pared by 4 bases and J by 7 bases, with 22 bases between. CDR3 sequence: CASSSPDGFSQDGELFF. CDR3 sequence (DNA): TGTGCCAGCAGCTCACCAGATGGATTTTCCCAGGACGGGGAGCTGTTTTTT. The full variable domain, in which reference TRBV7-3 and TRBJ2-2 provide the parts outside the CDR3, is GAGVSQTPSNKVTEKGKYVELRCDPISGHTALYWYRQSLGQGPEFLIYFQGTGAADDSGLPNDRFFAVRPEGSVSTLKIQRTERGDSAVYLCASSSPDGFSQDGELFFGEGSRLTVL.

This clone was counted a few times. The rearrangement joins TRBV7-9 to TRBJ2-2; no reliable D call. CDR1 is SEHNR and CDR2 is FQNEAQ in the germline V gene (reference sequence). Deletions cut 5 bases from V and 6 bases from J, with 7 bases between. The CDR3 runs to 12 residues. The DNA of the CDR3 is TGTGCCAGCAGCAAAACACCCGGGGAGCTGTTTTTT. It is translated as CASSKTPGELFF.

This clone was detected a few times. DNA of the CDR3: TGTGCCTGGAGTAGTGGGGCAGGGGAAAACTATGGCTACACCTTC. It yields the protein CAWSSGAGENYGYTF. The chain uses TRBV30 and TRBJ1-2; TRBD1 is a possible D gene (6 bases). CDR3 length: 15 amino acids. Germline assignment: CDR1 GTSNPN and CDR2 SVGIG (reference sequence). Deletions cut 2 bases from V and 2 bases from J, with 15 bases between.

The chain carries TRBV27 and TRBJ2-7; no firm D call. In germline, CDR1 is MNHEY, CDR2 SMNVEV (reference sequence). This CDR3 region has 12 residues. Trimming stripped 8 bases from V and 6 bases from J, with 14 bases between. The CDR3 bases are TGTGCCAGCGGCCTAGGGCCCACCGAGCAGTACTTC. Translation gives CASGLGPTEQYF.

The chain joins TRBV14 to TRBJ2-3, with D possibly being TRBD2 (6 bases). Trimming left V 8 bases short and J 7 bases short, with 16 bases between. The CDR3 spans 13 residues. CDR1 and CDR2 from the germline V gene are SGHDN and FVKESK. CDR3 DNA sequence: TGTGCCAGCCGGGCGGTAGCGGCGAATACGCAGTATTTT. This encodes CASRAVAANTQYF.

This clone has a single count. The chain uses TRBV10-3 and TRBJ2-5; TRBD2 matches at 8 bases. V lost 2 bases to trimming and J lost 1 base; unmatched junction nucleotides: 12. In germline, CDR1 is ENHRY, CDR2 SYGVKD. There are 18 residues in the CDR3. The CDR3 DNA reads as TGTGCCATCAGTGAGATGGAAGCGGGGGAGATAGTCCAAGAGACCCAGTACTTC. It codes for CAISEMEAGEIVQETQYF.

The chain carries TRBV7-9 and TRBJ1-4; D is uncertain. CDR1 and CDR2 (germline): SEHNR, FQNEAQ (reference sequence). Trimming shortened V by 5 bases and J by 7 bases, and 14 bases separated the two germline ends. The length of the CDR3 is 14 residues. CDR3 bases: TGTGCCAGCAGCCTAACGGTGGGCGGTGAAAAACTGTTTTTT. Encoded protein: CASSLTVGGEKLFF.

This chain connects TRBV4-3 to TRBJ2-4; D might be TRBD1 or TRBD2, each matching 5 bases. V was clipped by 1 base and J by 8 bases, with 15 bases between them. Germline lookup yields CDR1 LGHNA and CDR2 YSLEER. The CDR3 contains 15 residues. The CDR3 loop is CASSQGGTEYDIQYF. The CDR3 DNA follows: TGCGCCAGCAGCCAAGGGGGGACCGAGTACGACATTCAGTACTTC.

V and J are TRBV9 and TRBJ2-7, with 7 bases fitting TRBD1. V lost 0 bases, J lost 6 bases, and 6 bases stayed unmatched. The CDR3 has 14 residues. Germline CDR1 SGDLS, CDR2 YYNGEE. CDR3 sequence (DNA): TGTGCCAGCAGCGTAGAGGGGGCCGCAAGCGAGCAGTACTTC. It yields the protein CASSVEGAASEQYF.

This chain uses TRBV6-6 with TRBJ1-4, with 9 bases fitting TRBD1. This CDR3 region has 14 residues. CDR1 is MNHNY, CDR2 SVGAGI, per germline (reference sequence). Germline trimming cut 2 bases from V and 7 bases from J; bases unmatched to any gene: 2. For the CDR3, the DNA is TGTGCCAGCAGTTACACGACAGGGGGTGAAAAACTGTTTTTT. This encodes CASSYTTGGEKLFF.

The chain employs TRBV9 and TRBJ2-7, with TRBD2 as a possible D gene (5 bases). Trimming pared 2 bases from V and 3 bases from J, leaving 15 bases between. Germline values: CDR1 SGDLS, CDR2 YYNGEE. The CDR3 consists of 15 residues. Here the CDR3 reads CASSVTPGFLYEQYF. The CDR3 DNA is TGTGCCAGCAGCGTCACCCCGGGATTCCTCTACGAGCAGTACTTC.

The rearrangement uses TRBV9 and TRBJ2-2, with a weak D call TRBD2 (6 bases). Trimming left V 4 bases short and J 4 bases short, with 17 bases between. CDR1 is SGDLS and CDR2 is YYNGEE in the germline V gene. The CDR3 is made up of 16 amino acids. The CDR3 loop is CASSTHNNGGTGELFF. The CDR3, as DNA: TGTGCCAGCAGCACCCACAATAACGGGGGCACCGGGGAGCTGTTTTTT.

The J gene is TRBJ1-6, the V gene TRBV7-9; 7 positions agree with TRBD1. V gave up 2 bases and J gave up 9 bases; unmatched junction bases: 7. The CDR3 runs to 15 residues. Germline CDR1 reads SEHNR; CDR2 reads FQNEAQ (reference sequence). CDR3 amino acids: CASSLTDREGSPLHF. The CDR3 coding sequence is TGTGCCAGCAGCTTAACTGACAGGGAAGGTTCACCCCTCCACTTT.

The chain employs TRBV2 and TRBJ2-3; 15 nucleotides align to TRBD2. From germline, CDR1 is SNHLY and CDR2 FYNNEI. This CDR3 is 17 amino acids long. With V trimmed by 5 bases and J by 5 bases, 8 bases remained unmatched. In DNA form, the CDR3 reads TGTGCCAGCAGTTGGACTAGCGGGGGGGCCGGTTTAGATACGCAGTATTTT. This gives the protein CASSWTSGGAGLDTQYF. The entire variable domain, with the rest obtained from reference TRBV2 and TRBJ2-3, is as follows: EPEVTQTPSHQVTQMGQEVILRCVPISNHLYFYWYRQILGQKVEFLVSFYNNEISEKSEIFDDQFSVERPDGSNFTLKIRSTKLEDSAMYFCASSWTSGGAGLDTQYFGPGTRLTVL.

The gene calls are TRBV5-5 and TRBJ2-6; D gene ambiguous. Germline CDR1 SGHKS, CDR2 YYEKEE (reference sequence). There are 14 residues in the CDR3. With 7 bases removed from V and 0 bases from J, the gap between germline ends came to 8 bases. This CDR3 reads CASGESSGANVLTF. The CDR3 region has the DNA TGTGCCAGCGGCGAAAGCTCTGGGGCCAACGTCCTGACTTTC.

V usage is TRBV30 and J usage is TRBJ1-2; D gene ambiguous. The CDR3 has 12 residues. Germline lookup yields CDR1 GTSNPN and CDR2 SVGIG (reference sequence). Trimming took off 3 bases at V and 8 bases at J, with 13 bases between the two ends. The CDR3 DNA reads as TGTGCCTGGAGGATAACCGCGGAGGGCTACACCTTC. This sequence encodes CAWRITAEGYTF.

The genes are TRBV28 and TRBJ1-4, with TRBD1 as a possible D gene (5 bases). Trimming left V 2 bases short and J 3 bases short, with 10 bases between. The CDR3 spans 15 residues. CDR1 and CDR2 from the germline V gene are MDHEN and SYDVKM. The CDR3: CASSLGQGANEKLFF. In DNA form, the CDR3 reads TGTGCCAGCAGTTTAGGGCAGGGAGCTAATGAAAAACTGTTTTTT. The whole variable domain, filled in from reference TRBV28 and TRBJ1-4, reads DVKVTQSSRYLVKRTGEKVFLECVQDMDHENMFWYRQDPGLGLRLIYFSYDVKMKEKGDIPEGYSVSREKKERFSLILESASTNQTSMYLCASSLGQGANEKLFFGSGTQLSVL.

The V and J genes are TRBV13 and TRBJ2-2; 9 bases map to TRBD1. Trimming removed 5 bases from V and 3 bases from J; junction bases left unmatched: 4. The CDR3 totals 15 residues. The V gene's germline CDR1 is PRHDT and CDR2 FYEKMQ (reference sequence). The CDR3 loop reads CASSRRDRDTGELFF. The CDR3 DNA sequence: TGTGCCAGCAGCCGCCGGGACAGGGACACCGGGGAGCTGTTTTTT.

The sample holds one count of this clone. The chain links TRBV5-1 to TRBJ1-1; 8 positions agree with TRBD1. The CDR3 has 13 amino acids. Germline values: CDR1 SGHRS, CDR2 YFSETQ. Germline trimming cut 6 bases from V and 5 bases from J; bases unmatched to any gene: 6. CDR3 in DNA: TGCGCCAGCAAGGATGACAGGGGTACTGAAGCTTTCTTT. This translates into CASKDDRGTEAFF. Full variable domain (remainder filled in from reference TRBV5-1 and TRBJ1-1): KAGVTQTPRYLIKTRGQQVTLSCSPISGHRSVSWYQQTPGQGLQFLFEYFSETQRNKGNFPGRFSGRQFSNSRSEMNVSTLELGDSALYLCASKDDRGTEAFFGQGTRLTVV.

This chain joins TRBV5-1 and TRBJ2-4; 9 positions agree with TRBD1. Unmatched junction bases numbered 3, after V lost 0 bases and J lost 2 bases. CDR3 length equals 16 residues. Germline V gene sequence: CDR1 SGHRS, CDR2 YFSETQ. The CDR3 region is CASSLAGTGPKNIQYF. The DNA of the CDR3 is TGCGCCAGCAGCTTGGCGGGGACAGGGCCCAAAAACATTCAGTACTTC.

The J gene is TRBJ1-4, the V gene TRBV5-1, with 8 bases that match TRBD1. Germline-derived CDR1 and CDR2 are SGHRS and YFSETQ. This CDR3 has 15 amino acids. V was clipped by 0 bases and J by 8 bases; unmatched bases: 6. DNA of the CDR3: TGCGCCAGCAGCTTGGTGACAGGGGTTAACGAAAAACTGTTTTTT. Translating gives CASSLVTGVNEKLFF.

V is TRBV7-6 and J is TRBJ2-1, with D possibly called TRBD1 or TRBD2 (5 bases each). The V end was cut by 2 bases, the J end by 2 bases, with 19 bases between. The CDR3 extends over 18 amino acids. The germline V gene encodes CDR1 SGHVS and CDR2 FNYEAQ. CDR3 loop: CASSLNVYGTPAYNEQFF. The DNA of the CDR3 is TGTGCCAGCAGCTTAAATGTATACGGGACCCCAGCCTACAATGAGCAGTTCTTC.

The gene calls are TRBV5-8 and TRBJ2-7; D is uncertain. Per the germline V gene, CDR1 is SGHTS and CDR2 is YDEGEE. V was cut by 4 bases and J by 3 bases, with 14 bases left in between. This CDR3 is 14 amino acids long. The CDR3 bases are TGTGCCAGCAGCCCCGAGTCCGTTTACTACGAGCAGTACTTC. The encoded protein is CASSPESVYYEQYF.

This chain connects TRBV5-6 to TRBJ2-7; D remains unclear. From germline, CDR1 is SGHDT and CDR2 YYEEEE. V was pared by 4 bases and J by 6 bases, with 14 bases between. The CDR3 sequence is 13 residues long. CDR3 coding DNA: TGTGCCAGCAGCCCAGCTATGGGGTCCGAGCAGTACTTC. Its protein is CASSPAMGSEQYF.